This T cell receptor (beta chain) is drawn from a study of T cell responses to AZD1222 COVID-19 vaccine (dated by TCRdb to 2020 to 2022). Notes on the research overall: TCR sequencing was performed for fewer than 250 trial participants, of whom about 210 were given two doses of AZD1222 and some 26 were given two doses of MenACWY control vaccine. Trial participants were enrolled into age subgroups of 18-55, 56-69 and 70-plus years, which contained about 150, 27 and 61 TCR-sequenced participants, respectively.

General study outcomes and caveats: Vaccine-associated CD4 TCRs spanned the whole spike protein, with dominant responses in regions 160-218 and 743-854. Conclusions about previously exposed vaccinees are limited because only a handful of AZD1222 recipients were SARS-CoV-2 seropositive at baseline. In the small 56-69-year group, the increase in depth fell short of significance, most likely because of low power. Spike-specific TCR breadth and depth rose significantly after two AZD1222 doses compared with day 0 and with MenACWY recipients. Because no day 14 peak-response samples were available, repertoires were characterized only after the peak T cell response. Epitopes outside the regions mutated in the B.1.351 and B.1.1.7 variants were reportedly recognized by nearly half of the unique spike-specific TCRs. Most participants were white British and females outnumbered males, and the authors suggested that clonal diversity may have been underestimated.

The cysteine opens and the phenylalanine closes a CDR3 of 12 amino acids. Only CDR3 DNA is held: 36 bases, read in frame from base 1. V is pared back by 6 bases and J by 3 bases, with 9 bases lying between the germline termini. For this clone: The antigen this receptor binds is unknown. Base qualities are not provided; no much larger clone lies one nucleotide away. This same CDR3 is encoded by further DNA sequences in the sample.

Read against the paper, the sample's time point label means: about 28 days (+/-7) after the second vaccine dose. Because spike-specific TCR depth and breadth did not differ between the two schedules, AZD1222 recipients who got a second dose at roughly 4 weeks were pooled with those who got a second dose at roughly 12 weeks. Vaccinee samples were obtained from the UK trials COV001 and COV002, which included a single-blind randomized controlled phase 2/3 trial of AZD1222 (ChAdOx1 nCoV-19) in healthy adults. Trial participant PBMC samples were collected at day 0 and day 28 after the second dose for TCRbeta chain sequencing. The CDR3 regions of human TCRbeta chains were analyzed by immunosequencing. Per the authors' processing: TCRs in the repertoires were compared against a reference library of SARS-CoV-2-specific TCRs that had been generated with the MIRA antigen-specificity platform. Breadth was defined as the fraction of unique TCRs that were SARS-CoV-2-associated. Depth was defined as the fraction of total T cells that were SARS-CoV-2-associated. Each spike-specific TCR was assigned to its reactive spike region and to a CD4 or CD8 class using the MIRA data. Log10-transformed breadth and depth values were compared by one-way ANOVA with Sidak's multiple comparisons tests. TCRdb re-hosts the immuneACCESS table, in-frame sequences only. Its copies lack some clones; in the studies checked, an unresolved V gene accounts for under half of them, and the cause for the rest is not known. That table furnishes V, J and clone size, whereas the DNA furnished D and trimming. This sample is represented by 150,000 or so clones; about 91% of them were singletons. The ten largest account for 0.9% to 1.2% of the sample.

Here the sequenced sample was peripheral blood, taken 28 days after the second AZD1222 dose. Recombination connected TRBV12-3 or TRBV12-4 to TRBJ2-7, with a weak D call of TRBD1 (5 bases match). The clonotype originates from an adult who received the AZD1222 COVID-19 vaccine. The CDR3 protein is CASSLDSYEQYF. The DNA sequence is TGTGCCAGCAGCCTCGACAGCTACGAGCAGTACTTC.